Below are 13 T cell receptor beta chains sequenced from a single sample in a study of cytotoxic CD8 clonotypes in ibrutinib-treated CLL. The data were produced by immunoSEQ multiplex PCR, yet TCRdb's version contains in-frame clones alone and is incomplete. In the table there are about 160,000 clones, about 80% of which are singletons. The sample here was PBMCs, taken after 12 months of ibrutinib treatment. The receptors here all came from a human donor with chronic lymphocytic leukemia.

This chain uses TRBV5-4 with TRBJ2-5; TRBD1 is a possible D gene (5 bases). This CDR3 contains 14 residues. V lost 3 bases and J lost 2, with 11 bases in between. Looked up from germline, CDR1 is SGHNT and CDR2 is YYREEE (reference sequence). The chain's CDR3 is CASSSLGPQETQYF. DNA for the CDR3: TGTGCCAGCAGCTCTTTGGGGCCACAAGAGACCCAGTACTTC.

The V and J genes are TRBV27 and TRBJ1-6; the D gene is possibly TRBD1 (6 bases). CDR1 and CDR2 (germline): MNHEY, SMNVEV (reference sequence). This CDR3 contains 16 residues. Trimming removed 10 bases from V and 0 bases from J, with 16 bases in between. The CDR3 region has the DNA TGTGCCATTGGGCAGGGGCCGAGCTCCTATAATTCACCCCTCCACTTT. It translates to CAIGQGPSSYNSPLHF.

This chain links TRBV28 with TRBJ2-5; 9 bases fit TRBD2. This CDR3 is built from 16 residues. After removal of 4 bases from V and 4 bases from J, the junction contained 10 bases not matched to a gene. The germline V gene encodes CDR1 MDHEN and CDR2 SYDVKM. The CDR3 DNA reads as TGTGCCAGCAGTTCCGCCTCAGCGGGGGGAAGAGAGACCCAGTACTTC. Its translation is CASSSASAGGRETQYF. The variable domain in full, completed from reference TRBV28 and TRBJ2-5, reads DVKVTQSSRYLVKRTGEKVFLECVQDMDHENMFWYRQDPGLGLRLIYFSYDVKMKEKGDIPEGYSVSREKKERFSLILESASTNQTSMYLCASSSASAGGRETQYFGPGTRLLVL.

The chain joins TRBV4-2 to TRBJ2-3; D might be TRBD1 or TRBD2, each matching 5 bases. This CDR3 is built from 15 residues. With 1 base removed from V and 2 bases from J, the gap between germline ends came to 10 bases. Germline CDR1 and CDR2: LGHNA and YNFKEQ. CDR3 bases: TGTGCCAGCAGCCAAGGGGACCGCCACACAGATACGCAGTATTTT. Residues: CASSQGDRHTDTQYF.

The chain combines TRBV6-1 with TRBJ1-6, with D perhaps TRBD1 (5 bases). Germline CDR1 is MNHNS and CDR2 is SASEGT. The ends were cut back, 2 bases at V and 6 bases at J, with 20 bases in the middle. The CDR3 is 18 residues long. The CDR3, as DNA: TGTGCCAGCAGTGAAATTATTCAGGCAGGGCCTTCTAATTCACCCCTCCACTTT. Protein product: CASSEIIQAGPSNSPLHF.

The J gene is TRBJ2-7, the V gene TRBV6-5, with 8 bases lining up with TRBD1. CDR1 and CDR2 (germline): MNHEY, SVGAGI. V trimming: 3 bases; J trimming: 5 bases; junction bases outside the gene matches: 6. This CDR3 region has 14 residues. The CDR3 sequence: CASSYAGQVHEQYF. The CDR3 bases are TGTGCCAGCAGTTATGCGGGACAGGTCCACGAGCAGTACTTC.

The table lists this clone with a few counts. The chain is built from TRBV5-6 and TRBJ2-5; 9 nucleotides align to TRBD1. V gave up 3 bases and J gave up 3 bases; unmatched junction bases: 9. Germline CDR1 is SGHDT and CDR2 is YYEEEE. This CDR3 is 16 amino acids long. The CDR3 coding sequence is TGTGCCAGCAGCTCCCGGGGGACAGGGTGGGAAGAGACCCAGTACTTC. It encodes CASSSRGTGWEETQYF.

This chain connects TRBV28 to TRBJ1-4; 7 bases agree with TRBD1. Looked up from germline, CDR1 is MDHEN and CDR2 is SYDVKM. Trimming removed 2 bases from V and 15 bases from J; junction bases left unmatched: 6. CDR3 size: 12 residues. CDR3 in DNA: TGTGCCAGCAGTTTAGTTGACAGGGAATTGTTTTTT. This codes for CASSLVDRELFF.

This chain connects TRBV28 to TRBJ1-1, with TRBD1 matching 9 bases. The CDR3 spans 14 residues. Germline CDR1 reads MDHEN; CDR2 reads SYDVKM. The J segment lost 8 bases and the V segment lost 3 bases, leaving 7 bases of the junction unmatched. CDR3 bases: TGTGCCAGCAGTTTTTGGGGGGGGACAGGGGAAGCTTTCTTT. Translated: CASSFWGGTGEAFF. The complete variable domain, with remaining parts taken from reference TRBV28 and TRBJ1-1, reads DVKVTQSSRYLVKRTGEKVFLECVQDMDHENMFWYRQDPGLGLRLIYFSYDVKMKEKGDIPEGYSVSREKKERFSLILESASTNQTSMYLCASSFWGGTGEAFFGQGTRLTVV.

The chain employs TRBV2 and TRBJ1-2; 7 bases agree with TRBD1. Germline V gene sequence: CDR1 SNHLY, CDR2 FYNNEI. Trimming took 6 bases from V and 2 from J; bases not matched to a gene: 12. The CDR3 has 16 residues. DNA for the CDR3: TGTGCCAGCAGGGCGGGACAGAGCAACCCGAACTATGGCTACACCTTC. Translated, it gives CASRAGQSNPNYGYTF. Full variable domain (outside the CDR3, taken from reference TRBV2 and TRBJ1-2): EPEVTQTPSHQVTQMGQEVILRCVPISNHLYFYWYRQILGQKVEFLVSFYNNEISEKSEIFDDQFSVERPDGSNFTLKIRSTKLEDSAMYFCASRAGQSNPNYGYTFGSGTRLTVV.

This clone was recorded a few times. The V call is TRBV6-1, the J call TRBJ2-5; 8 positions agree with TRBD2. CDR1 and CDR2 (germline): MNHNS, SASEGT. The CDR3 extends over 13 amino acids. V trimming: 5 bases; J trimming: 4 bases; junction bases outside the gene matches: 3. The CDR3 spells CASSITSGETQYF. CDR3 sequence (DNA): TGTGCCAGCAGTATTACTAGCGGAGAGACCCAGTACTTC.

The J gene is TRBJ2-3, the V gene TRBV4-1; 9 nucleotides line up with TRBD2. The germline V gene has CDR1 MGHRA and CDR2 YSYEKL. The CDR3 extends over 17 amino acids. V shed 4 bases and J 1 base; nucleotides not matched to a gene: 9. CDR3 in amino acids: CASSPQGAGGGTDTQYF. CDR3 bases: TGCGCCAGCAGCCCCCAGGGAGCGGGGGGCGGCACAGATACGCAGTATTTT.

V gene TRBV28 combines with J gene TRBJ2-7; D not resolved. Between the trimmed V and J ends, which lost 2 bases and 2 bases, there was a span of 7 bases. Germline CDR1 and CDR2: MDHEN and SYDVKM. The CDR3 contains 13 residues. The CDR3 coding sequence is TGTGCCAGCAGTTTAACCAGGCCCTACGAGCAGTACTTC. Translated: CASSLTRPYEQYF. Variable domain in full (rest from reference TRBV28 and TRBJ2-7): DVKVTQSSRYLVKRTGEKVFLECVQDMDHENMFWYRQDPGLGLRLIYFSYDVKMKEKGDIPEGYSVSREKKERFSLILESASTNQTSMYLCASSLTRPYEQYFGPGTRLTVT.